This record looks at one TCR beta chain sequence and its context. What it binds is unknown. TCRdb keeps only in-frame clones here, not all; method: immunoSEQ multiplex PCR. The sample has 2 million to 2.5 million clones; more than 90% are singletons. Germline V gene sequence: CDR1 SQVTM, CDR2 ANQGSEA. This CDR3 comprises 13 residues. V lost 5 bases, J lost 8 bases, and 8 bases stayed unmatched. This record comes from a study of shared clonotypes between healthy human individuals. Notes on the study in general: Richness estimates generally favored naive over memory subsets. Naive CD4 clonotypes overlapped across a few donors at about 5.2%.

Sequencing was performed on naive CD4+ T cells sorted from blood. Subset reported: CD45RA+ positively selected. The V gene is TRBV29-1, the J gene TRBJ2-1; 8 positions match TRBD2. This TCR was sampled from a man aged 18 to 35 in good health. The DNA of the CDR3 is TGCAGCGTTATGAGCGGGAGTAGGTATGAGCAGTTCTTC. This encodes CSVMSGSRYEQFF.